Sequencing of this TCR beta chain was carried out in a study of cytomegalovirus exposure and HLA in healthy donors. Study-level results: High specificity and sensitivity for cytomegalovirus status were reported for the classifier. Further analysis, carried out later, found HLA-associated TCR beta chains more clonally expanded than equally common other chains. In an earlier analysis, in under 700 donors, most V segments appeared productive either ~87% or ~30% of the time. It was 164 TCR beta chains that were listed as cytomegalovirus-associated.

In its sample, this clone was seen a few times. Its antigen is unknown. The study ran its PCR with 60 Vbeta and 13 Jbeta primers. Using immunoSEQ multiplex PCR, the repertoire was profiled, and TCRdb retains in-frame clones only, with some absent. Of approximately 120,000 clones in the sample, around three quarters are singletons; the top ten hold more than 1%. The CDR3 consists of 16 residues. Germline lookup yields CDR1 SGHNT and CDR2 YYREEE (reference sequence). Trimming took off 9 bases at V and 4 bases at J, with 25 bases between the two ends. The sequence was obtained from a female donor in good health and CMV-seronegative. The rearrangement links TRBV5-4 to TRBJ1-1; D is ambiguous. Sequenced input: PBMCs. CDR3 sequence: CAIENRRRVAGTEAFF. The DNA for the CDR3 is TGTGCCATTGAAAACCGACGACGGGTCGCGGGCACTGAAGCTTTCTTT.